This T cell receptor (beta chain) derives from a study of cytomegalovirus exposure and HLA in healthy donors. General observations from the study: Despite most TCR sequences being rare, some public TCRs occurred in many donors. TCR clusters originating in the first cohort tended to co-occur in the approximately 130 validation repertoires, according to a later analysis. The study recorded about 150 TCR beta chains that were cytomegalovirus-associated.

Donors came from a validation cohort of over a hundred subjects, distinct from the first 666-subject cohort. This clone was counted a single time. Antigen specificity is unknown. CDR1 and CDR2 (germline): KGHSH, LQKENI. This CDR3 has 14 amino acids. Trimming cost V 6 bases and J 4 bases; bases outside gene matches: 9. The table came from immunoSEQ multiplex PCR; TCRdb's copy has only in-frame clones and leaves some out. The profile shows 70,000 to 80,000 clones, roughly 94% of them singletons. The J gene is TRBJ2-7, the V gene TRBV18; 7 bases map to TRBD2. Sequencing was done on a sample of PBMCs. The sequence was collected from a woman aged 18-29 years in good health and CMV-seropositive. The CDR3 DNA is TGTGCCAGCTCCCCTAGGACTAGAAAGTACGAGCAGTACTTC. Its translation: CASSPRTRKYEQYF. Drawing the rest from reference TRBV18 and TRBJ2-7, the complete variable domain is NAGVMQNPRHLVRRRGQEARLRCSPMKGHSHVYWYRQLPEEGLKFMVYLQKENIIDESGMPKERFSAEFPKEGPSILRIQQVVRGDSAAYFCASSPRTRKYEQYFGPGTRLTVT.